This T cell receptor (beta chain) was sequenced during a study of human T cells and chemical hapten exposure. As for the study in general: Once 0.01% DPC had been applied to the upper back by patch test, readings were taken at 6 days.

TCRdb independently ran MiXCR on the RACE reads; one entry per CDR3 protein. The sample has some 90,000 distinct CDR3 sequences; about an eighth are singletons. This clonotype was seen more than once but under ten times. Noted time point: patch test 2, 6 weeks after DPC sensitization. As to treatment: therapeutic diphenylcyclopropenone sensitization with weekly scalp DPC. The donor pool consisted of alopecia patients aged 18 to 70 years, considered suitable for DPC. This CDR3 is 16 amino acids long. After removal of 3 bases from V and 2 bases from J, the junction contained 8 bases not matched to a gene. Germline V gives CDR1 SGHRS, CDR2 YFSETQ.

The sequences come from whole blood, collected in connection with sensitization to the hapten diphenylcyclopropenone (DPC). The chain employs TRBV5-1 and TRBJ2-1; 7 bases fit TRBD2. The clonotype was recovered from a woman aged 40 to 50 with alopecia areata. Some clones in this sample may be carry-over from other donors' samples. The CDR3 is CASSSGGVGAYNEQFF. The CDR3, as DNA: TGCGCCAGCAGCTCGGGGGGAGTAGGCGCCTACAATGAGCAGTTCTTC. Looking up the rest from reference TRBV5-1 and TRBJ2-1 gives the full variable domain: KAGVTQTPRYLIKTRGQQVTLSCSPISGHRSVSWYQQTPGQGLQFLFEYFSETQRNKGNFPGRFSGRQFSNSRSEMNVSTLELGDSALYLCASSSGGVGAYNEQFFGPGTRLTVL.